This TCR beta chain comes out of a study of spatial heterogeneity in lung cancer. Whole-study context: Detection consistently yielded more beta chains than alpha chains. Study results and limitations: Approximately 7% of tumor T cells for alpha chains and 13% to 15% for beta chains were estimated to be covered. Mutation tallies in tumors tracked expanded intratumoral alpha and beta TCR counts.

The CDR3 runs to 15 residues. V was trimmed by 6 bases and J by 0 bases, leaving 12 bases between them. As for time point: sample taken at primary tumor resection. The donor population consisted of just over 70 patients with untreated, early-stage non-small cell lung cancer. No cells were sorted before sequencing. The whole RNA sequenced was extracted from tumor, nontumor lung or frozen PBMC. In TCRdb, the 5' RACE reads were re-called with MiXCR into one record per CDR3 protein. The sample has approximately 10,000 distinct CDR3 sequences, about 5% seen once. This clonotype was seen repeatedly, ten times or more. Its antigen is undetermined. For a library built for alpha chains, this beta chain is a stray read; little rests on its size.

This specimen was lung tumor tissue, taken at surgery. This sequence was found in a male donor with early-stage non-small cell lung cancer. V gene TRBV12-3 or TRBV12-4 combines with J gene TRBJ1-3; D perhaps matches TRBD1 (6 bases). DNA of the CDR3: TGTGCCAGCAGGCCGGGACACAACTCTGGAAACACCATATATTTT. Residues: CASRPGHNSGNTIYF.